The 12 T cell receptor beta chains below all came from one sample that was sequenced in a study of cytomegalovirus exposure and HLA in healthy donors. PCR amplification relied on 60 Vbeta primers (plus 13 Jbeta primers). Profiled with immunoSEQ multiplex PCR; TCRdb holds only in-frame clones, not every one. The table has around 110,000 clones, over 75% seen once. The material sequenced was PBMCs. Receptors originate from a man in his sixties in good health and CMV-seronegative.

This clone was seen once. This CDR3 is CASSSPGGGTPDTQYF. The CDR3 DNA reads TGTGCCAGCAGTTCCCCAGGGGGAGGCACACCTGATACGCAGTATTTT. The V gene is TRBV28, the J gene TRBJ2-3; weak D call: TRBD1 (7 bases). V shed 4 bases and J shed 6 bases, with 20 bases lying between them. The germline gives CDR1 MDHEN, CDR2 SYDVKM. The CDR3 is 16 amino acids.

The chain employs TRBV25-1 and TRBJ1-5; 7 bases align to TRBD1. Per germline, CDR1 MGHDK and CDR2 SYGVNS. There are 16 residues in the CDR3. V trimming: 3 bases; J trimming: 5 bases; junction bases outside the gene matches: 10. This CDR3 is CASSDGRQGWDQPQHF. CDR3 sequence (DNA): TGTGCCAGCAGTGACGGGAGACAGGGTTGGGATCAGCCCCAGCATTTT. The variable domain in full, with the rest retrieved from reference TRBV25-1 and TRBJ1-5, is EADIYQTPRYLVIGTGKKITLECSQTMGHDKMYWYQQDPGMELHLIHYSYGVNSTEKGDLSSESTVSRIRTEHFPLTLESARPSHTSQYLCASSDGRQGWDQPQHFGDGTRLSIL.

J is TRBJ2-7 and V is TRBV5-6; 9 nucleotides align to TRBD1. Germline loops: CDR1 SGHDT, CDR2 YYEEEE. The ends lost 2 bases at V and 4 bases at J; junction bases unmatched: 1. The CDR3 has 13 amino acids. DNA of the CDR3: TGTGCCAGCAGCTTCGGGACAGGGTACGAGCAGTACGTC. Its protein product is CASSFGTGYEQYV.

The chain couples TRBV6-6 to TRBJ1-1; D is possibly TRBD1 (5 bases). CDR3 size: 13 residues. V dropped 6 bases and J dropped 1 base, with 9 bases sitting between them. The germline gives CDR1 MNHNY, CDR2 SVGAGI (reference sequence). The CDR3 DNA follows: TGTGCCAGCAGGATTCAGGGGAACACTGAAGCTTTCTTT. As protein: CASRIQGNTEAFF.

This clone was picked up a small number of times. This chain's CDR3 is CATTRDRDLNTGELFF. The CDR3, as DNA: TGTGCCACCACCCGGGACAGGGACCTGAACACCGGGGAGCTGTTTTTT. The chain couples TRBV2 to TRBJ2-2, with 9 bases fitting TRBD1. Trimming at V came to 10 bases and at J to 1 base, leaving 10 bases not matched to a gene. Germline CDR1 SNHLY, CDR2 FYNNEI. The CDR3 is 16 residues long.

The rearrangement links TRBV6-5 to TRBJ1-5; 7 bases fit TRBD1. The germline V gene encodes CDR1 MNHEY and CDR2 SVGAGI. J was trimmed by 7 bases and V by 5 bases; bases with no gene match: 5. CDR3 length equals 13 residues. The CDR3 DNA reads TGTGCCAGCAGTCCAGGGGGAAGCCAGCCCCAGCATTTT. Residues: CASSPGGSQPQHF.

The V call is TRBV19, the J call TRBJ2-2; TRBD1 matches at 8 bases. Germline V gives CDR1 LNHDA, CDR2 SQIVND (reference sequence). The CDR3 totals 17 residues. Trimming cost V 4 bases and J 2 bases; bases outside gene matches: 9. The CDR3 sequence is CASSTVLRGPNTGELFF. The CDR3 nucleotides read TGTGCCAGTAGTACGGTACTCAGGGGGCCTAACACCGGGGAGCTGTTTTTT. The full variable domain, with the rest looked up from reference TRBV19 and TRBJ2-2, is DGGITQSPKYLFRKEGQNVTLSCEQNLNHDAMYWYRQDPGQGLRLIYYSQIVNDFQKGDIAEGYSVSREKKESFPLTVTSAQKNPTAFYLCASSTVLRGPNTGELFFGEGSRLTVL.

This rearrangement joins TRBV4-1 to TRBJ1-1; D gene ambiguous. Trimming took off 1 base at V and 1 base at J, with 4 bases between the two ends. CDR1 and CDR2 from the germline V gene are MGHRA and YSYEKL. This CDR3 has 13 amino acids. As DNA, the CDR3 is TGCGCCAGCAGCCAAGTGGCGAACACTGAAGCTTTCTTT. It codes for CASSQVANTEAFF.

V usage is TRBV30 and J usage is TRBJ2-1; D uncertain. The CDR3 length is 14 residues. CDR1 and CDR2 from the germline V gene are GTSNPN and SVGIG (reference sequence). V lost 4 bases and J lost 0, with 10 bases in between. In DNA, the CDR3 is TGTGCCTGGATAGGCGCAGGCTCCTACAATGAGCAGTTCTTC. Its translation is CAWIGAGSYNEQFF.

This clone is a singleton in its sample. The rearrangement links TRBV9 to TRBJ1-3; weak D call: TRBD1 (6 bases). From germline, CDR1 is SGDLS and CDR2 YYNGEE. The CDR3 is 16 amino acids. V was pared by 0 bases and J by 0 bases, with 10 bases between. CDR3 in DNA: TGTGCCAGCAGCGTAGATGGGGGCATCTCTGGAAACACCATATATTTT. Residues: CASSVDGGISGNTIYF.

In this sample, this clone turned up a few times. The chain links TRBV15 to TRBJ2-3; 11 nucleotides align to TRBD1. CDR1 is LNHNV, CDR2 YYDKDF, per germline (reference sequence). The CDR3 spans 17 residues. Unmatched junction bases numbered 7, after V lost 1 base and J lost 4 bases. The CDR3, as DNA: TGTGCCACCAGCAGAGGCGCACGGACAGGGGGCTCAGATACGCAGTATTTT. Translating gives CATSRGARTGGSDTQYF.

This sequence joins TRBV18 and TRBJ1-5, with 7 bases matching TRBD1. V lost 6 bases to trimming and J lost 4 bases; unmatched junction nucleotides: 18. The germline gives CDR1 KGHSH, CDR2 LQKENI. CDR3 length: 18 amino acids. As DNA, the CDR3 is TGTGCCAGCTCGGCCTCCGGGACAGCCTCAACTGGGAATCAGCCCCAGCATTTT. Its protein product is CASSASGTASTGNQPQHF.